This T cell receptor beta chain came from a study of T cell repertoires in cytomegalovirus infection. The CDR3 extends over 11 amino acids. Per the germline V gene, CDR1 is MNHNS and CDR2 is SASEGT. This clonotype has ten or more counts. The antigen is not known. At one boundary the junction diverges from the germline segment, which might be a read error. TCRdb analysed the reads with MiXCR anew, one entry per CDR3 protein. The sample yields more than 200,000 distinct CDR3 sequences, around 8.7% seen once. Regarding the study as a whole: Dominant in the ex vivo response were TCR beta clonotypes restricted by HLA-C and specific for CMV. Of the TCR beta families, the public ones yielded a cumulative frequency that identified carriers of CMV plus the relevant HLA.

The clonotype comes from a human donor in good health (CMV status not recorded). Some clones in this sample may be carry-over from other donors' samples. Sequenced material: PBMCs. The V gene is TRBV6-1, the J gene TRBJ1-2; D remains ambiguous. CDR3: CASSEERPSGF. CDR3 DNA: TGTGCCAGCAGTGAAGAACGGCCCTCCGGTTTC.